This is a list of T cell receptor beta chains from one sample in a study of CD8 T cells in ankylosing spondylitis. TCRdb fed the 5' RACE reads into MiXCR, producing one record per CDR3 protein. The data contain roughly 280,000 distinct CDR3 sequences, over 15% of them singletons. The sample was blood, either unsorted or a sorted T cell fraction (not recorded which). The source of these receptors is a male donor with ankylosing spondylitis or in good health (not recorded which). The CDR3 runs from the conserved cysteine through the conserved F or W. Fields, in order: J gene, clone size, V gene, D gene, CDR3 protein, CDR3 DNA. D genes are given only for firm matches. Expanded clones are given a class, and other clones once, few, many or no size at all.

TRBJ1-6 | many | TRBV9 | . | CASSPNRQSSPLHF | TGTGCCAGCAGCCCGAATCGGCAGTCTTCACCCCTCCACTTT
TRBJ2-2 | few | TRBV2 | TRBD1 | CASRKGQTAVTGELFF | TGTGCCAGCAGAAAGGGACAGACTGCGGTCACCGGGGAGCTGTTTTTT
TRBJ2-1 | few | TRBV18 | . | CASSPPLKSDNEQFF | TGTGCCAGCTCACCACCACTTAAGAGTGACAATGAGCAGTTCTTC
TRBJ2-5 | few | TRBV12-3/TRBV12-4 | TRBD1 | CASSPGGTETQYF | TGTGCCAGCAGTCCAGGGGGTACAGAGACCCAGTACTTC
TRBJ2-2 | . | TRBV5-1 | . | CASSLRRYTGELFF | TGCGCCAGCAGCTTGCGAAGGTACACCGGGGAGCTGTTTTTT
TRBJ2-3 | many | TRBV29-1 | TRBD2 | CSVETTSGRSDTQYF | TGCAGCGTTGAGACGACTAGCGGGAGGTCAGATACGCAGTATTTT
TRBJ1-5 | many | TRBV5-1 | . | CASSFNQPQHF | TGCGCCAGCAGCTTCAATCAGCCCCAGCATTTT
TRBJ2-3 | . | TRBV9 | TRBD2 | CASSVGLAGDTQYF | TGTGCCAGCAGCGTAGGTCTAGCGGGCGATACGCAGTATTTT
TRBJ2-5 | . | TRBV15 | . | CATSRGEGGEETQYF | TGTGCCACCAGCAGAGGCGAAGGTGGGGAAGAGACCCAGTACTTC
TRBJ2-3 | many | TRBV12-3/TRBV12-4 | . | CASSLGTNTDTQYF | TGTGCCAGCAGTTTAGGGACTAACACAGATACGCAGTATTTT
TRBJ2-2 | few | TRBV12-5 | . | CASGHGTGELFF | TGTGCTAGTGGACACGGCACCGGGGAGCTGTTTTTT
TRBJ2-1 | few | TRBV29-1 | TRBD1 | CSVEVGTGQFF | TGCAGCGTTGAGGTAGGGACAGGTCAGTTCTTC
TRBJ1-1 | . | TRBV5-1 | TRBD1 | CASSRTGGLDTEAFF | TGCGCCAGCAGCCGGACAGGGGGGTTGGACACTGAAGCTTTCTTT
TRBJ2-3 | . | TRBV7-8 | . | CASSLTRGVTDTQYF | TGTGCCAGCAGCTTAACAAGGGGGGTCACAGATACGCAGTATTTT
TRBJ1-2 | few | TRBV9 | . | CASSEAGDPLYGYTF | TGTGCCAGCAGCGAAGCGGGGGATCCCCTCTATGGCTACACCTTC
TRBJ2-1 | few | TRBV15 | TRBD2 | CATSRESGGRYNEQFF | TGTGCCACCAGCAGAGAGAGCGGGGGCCGCTACAATGAGCAGTTCTTC
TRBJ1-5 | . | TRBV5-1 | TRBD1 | CASSLIGTGDQPQHF | TGCGCCAGCAGCTTGATAGGGACAGGGGATCAGCCCCAGCATTTT
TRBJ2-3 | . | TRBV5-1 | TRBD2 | CASSQTLAGGSTDTQYF | TGCGCCAGCAGCCAGACTCTAGCGGGGGGTAGCACAGATACGCAGTATTTT
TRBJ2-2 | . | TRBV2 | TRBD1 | CASGRQGANTGELFF | TGTGCCAGCGGTAGACAGGGGGCGAACACCGGGGAGCTGTTTTTT
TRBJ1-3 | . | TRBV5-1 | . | CASSLIGEPGNTIYF | TGCGCCAGCAGCTTGATCGGGGAGCCCGGAAACACCATATATTTT
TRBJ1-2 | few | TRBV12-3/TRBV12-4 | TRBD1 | CASSRPTGGHGYTF | TGTGCCAGCAGTCGACCGACAGGGGGCCATGGCTACACCTTC
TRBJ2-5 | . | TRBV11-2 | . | CASSLGPTGETQYF | TGTGCCAGCAGCTTAGGTCCCACAGGAGAGACCCAGTACTTC
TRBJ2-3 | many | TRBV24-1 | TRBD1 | CATSDPGQGVPDTQYF | TGTGCCACCAGTGACCCGGGACAGGGAGTGCCAGATACGCAGTATTTT
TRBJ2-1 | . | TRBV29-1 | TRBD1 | CSVSPGGSYNEQFF | TGCAGCGTTTCTCCAGGGGGCTCCTACAATGAGCAGTTCTTC